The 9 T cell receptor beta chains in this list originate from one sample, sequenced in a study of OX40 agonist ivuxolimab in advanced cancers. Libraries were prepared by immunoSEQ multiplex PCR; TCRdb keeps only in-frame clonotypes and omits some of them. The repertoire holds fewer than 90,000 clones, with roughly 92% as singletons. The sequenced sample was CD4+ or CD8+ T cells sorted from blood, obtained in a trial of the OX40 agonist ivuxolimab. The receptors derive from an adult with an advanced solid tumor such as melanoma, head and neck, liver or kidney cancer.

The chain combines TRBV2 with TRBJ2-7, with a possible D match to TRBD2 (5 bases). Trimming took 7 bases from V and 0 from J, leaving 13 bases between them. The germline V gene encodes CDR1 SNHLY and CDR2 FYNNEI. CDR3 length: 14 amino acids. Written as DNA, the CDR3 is TGTGCCAGCACATGGGAGCAGGCCTCCTACGAGCAGTACTTC. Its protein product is CASTWEQASYEQYF.

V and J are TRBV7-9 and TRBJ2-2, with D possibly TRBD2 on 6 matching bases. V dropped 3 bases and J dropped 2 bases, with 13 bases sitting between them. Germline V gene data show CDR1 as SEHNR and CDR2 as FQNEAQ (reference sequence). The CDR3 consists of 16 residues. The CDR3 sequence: CASSLGDFRNTGELFF. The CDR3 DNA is TGTGCCAGCAGCTTGGGGGACTTCCGTAACACCGGGGAGCTGTTTTTT.

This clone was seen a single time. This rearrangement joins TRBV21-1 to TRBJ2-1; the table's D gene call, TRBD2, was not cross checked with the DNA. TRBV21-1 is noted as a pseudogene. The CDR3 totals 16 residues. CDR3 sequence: CASSSRLAGTYNEQFF. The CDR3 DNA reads TGTGCCAGCAGTTCCAGACTAGCGGGGACCTACAATGAGCAGTTCTTC.

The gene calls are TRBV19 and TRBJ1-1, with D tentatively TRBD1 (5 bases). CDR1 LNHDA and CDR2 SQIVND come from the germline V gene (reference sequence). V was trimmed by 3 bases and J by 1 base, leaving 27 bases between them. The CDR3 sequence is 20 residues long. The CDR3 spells CASSIGVWVLGREENTEAFF. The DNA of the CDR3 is TGTGCCAGTAGTATTGGGGTATGGGTTTTGGGCAGGGAGGAGAACACTGAAGCTTTCTTT. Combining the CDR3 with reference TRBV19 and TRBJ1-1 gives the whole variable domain DGGITQSPKYLFRKEGQNVTLSCEQNLNHDAMYWYRQDPGQGLRLIYYSQIVNDFQKGDIAEGYSVSREKKESFPLTVTSAQKNPTAFYLCASSIGVWVLGREENTEAFFGQGTRLTVV.

In DNA form, the CDR3 reads TGCGCCAGCAGCTTCCACTGGGAGCGGGGGGTCACCGGGGAGCTGTTTTTT. Translating it yields CASSFHWERGVTGELFF. The chain couples TRBV5-1 to TRBJ2-2; 9 bases line up with TRBD2. The CDR3 is made up of 17 amino acids. The V gene end was trimmed by 2 bases and the J gene end by 4 bases; junction bases not matched to a gene: 9. Germline V CDR1 and CDR2: SGHRS, YFSETQ.

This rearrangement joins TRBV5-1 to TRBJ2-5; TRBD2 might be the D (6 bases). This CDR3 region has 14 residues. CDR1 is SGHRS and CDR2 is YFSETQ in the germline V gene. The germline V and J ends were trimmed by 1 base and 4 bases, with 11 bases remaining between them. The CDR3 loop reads CASSLHGGGETQYF. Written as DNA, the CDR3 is TGCGCCAGCAGCTTGCACGGGGGTGGAGAGACCCAGTACTTC.

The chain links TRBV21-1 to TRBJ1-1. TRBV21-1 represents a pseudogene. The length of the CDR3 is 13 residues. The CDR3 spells CASGVLGNTEAFF. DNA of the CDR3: TGTGCCAGCGGAGTTTTGGGGAACACTGAAGCTTTCTTT.

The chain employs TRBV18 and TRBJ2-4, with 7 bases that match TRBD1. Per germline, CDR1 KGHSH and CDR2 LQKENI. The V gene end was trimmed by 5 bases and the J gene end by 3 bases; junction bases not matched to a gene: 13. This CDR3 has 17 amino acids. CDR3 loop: CASSTFDRVFDKNIQYF. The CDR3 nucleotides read TGTGCCAGCTCAACCTTCGACAGGGTTTTTGACAAAAACATTCAGTACTTC.

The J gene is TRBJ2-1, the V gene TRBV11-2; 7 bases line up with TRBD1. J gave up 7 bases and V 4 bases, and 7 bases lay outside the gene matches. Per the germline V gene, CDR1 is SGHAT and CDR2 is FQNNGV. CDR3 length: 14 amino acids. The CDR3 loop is CASSSRQGMNEQFF. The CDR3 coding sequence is TGTGCCAGCAGCTCAAGACAGGGTATGAATGAGCAGTTCTTC. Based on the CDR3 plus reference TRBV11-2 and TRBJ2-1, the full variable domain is EAGVAQSPRYKIIEKRQSVAFWCNPISGHATLYWYQQILGQGPKLLIQFQNNGVVDDSQLPKDRFSAERLKGVDSTLKIQPAKLEDSAVYLCASSSRQGMNEQFFGPGTRLTVL.